This record looks at one T cell receptor (beta chain) sequence and its context. J gave up 3 bases and V 7 bases, and 15 bases lay outside the gene matches. Per germline, CDR1 MNHEY and CDR2 SVGAGI. The CDR3 runs to 17 residues. A single record per CDR3 protein comes from TCRdb applying MiXCR to the RT-PCR reads. The sample holds hundreds of thousands of distinct CDR3 sequences, 14% seen once. This clonotype was sampled from a female donor in good health, serving as a healthy control. What was sequenced was memory CD4+ T cells from blood. The V gene is TRBV6-5, the J gene TRBJ1-2, with 9 bases matching TRBD1. The CDR3 region has the DNA TGTGCCAGCACCGAATTGGGACAGGGAAGTATTGACTATGGCTACACCTTC. The encoded protein is CASTELGQGSIDYGYTF.